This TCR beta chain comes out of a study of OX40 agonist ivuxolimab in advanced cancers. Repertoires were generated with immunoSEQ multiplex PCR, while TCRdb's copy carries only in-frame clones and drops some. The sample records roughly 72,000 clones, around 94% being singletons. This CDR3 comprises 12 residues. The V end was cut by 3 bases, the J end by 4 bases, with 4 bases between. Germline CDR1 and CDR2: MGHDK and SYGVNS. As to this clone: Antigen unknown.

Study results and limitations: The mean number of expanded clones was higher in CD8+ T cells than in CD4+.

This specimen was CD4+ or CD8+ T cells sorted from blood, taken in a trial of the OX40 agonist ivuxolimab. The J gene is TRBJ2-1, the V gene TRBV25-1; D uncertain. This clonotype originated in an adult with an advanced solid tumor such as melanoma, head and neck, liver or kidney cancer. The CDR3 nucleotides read TGTGCCAGCAGTGACCTTTACAATGAGCAGTTCTTC. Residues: CASSDLYNEQFF.